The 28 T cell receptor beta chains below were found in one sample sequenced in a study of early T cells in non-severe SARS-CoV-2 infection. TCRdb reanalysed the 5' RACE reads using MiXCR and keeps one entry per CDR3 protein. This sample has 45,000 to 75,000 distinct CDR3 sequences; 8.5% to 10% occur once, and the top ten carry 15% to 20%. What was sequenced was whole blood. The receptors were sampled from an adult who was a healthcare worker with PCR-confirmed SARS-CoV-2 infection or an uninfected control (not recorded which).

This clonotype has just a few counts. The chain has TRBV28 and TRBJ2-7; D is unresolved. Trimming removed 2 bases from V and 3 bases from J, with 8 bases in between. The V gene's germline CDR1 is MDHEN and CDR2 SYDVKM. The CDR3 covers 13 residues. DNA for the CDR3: TGTGCCAGCAGTTTAGGTCCGAACTACGAGCAGTACTTC. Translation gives CASSLGPNYEQYF. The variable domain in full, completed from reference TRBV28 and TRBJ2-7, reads DVKVTQSSRYLVKRTGEKVFLECVQDMDHENMFWYRQDPGLGLRLIYFSYDVKMKEKGDIPEGYSVSREKKERFSLILESASTNQTSMYLCASSLGPNYEQYFGPGTRLTVT.

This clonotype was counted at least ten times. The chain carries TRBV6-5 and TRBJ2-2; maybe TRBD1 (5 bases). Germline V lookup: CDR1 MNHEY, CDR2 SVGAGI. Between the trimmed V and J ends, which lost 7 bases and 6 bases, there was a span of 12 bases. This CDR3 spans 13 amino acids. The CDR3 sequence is CASIGQGAGELFF. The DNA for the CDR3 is TGTGCCAGCATCGGGCAGGGCGCCGGGGAGCTGTTTTTT.

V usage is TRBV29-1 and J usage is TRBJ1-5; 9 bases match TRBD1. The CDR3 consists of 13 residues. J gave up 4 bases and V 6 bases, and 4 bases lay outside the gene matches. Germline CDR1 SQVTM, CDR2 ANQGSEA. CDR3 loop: CSVGQGKNQPQHF. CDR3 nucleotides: TGCAGCGTCGGACAGGGGAAAAATCAGCCCCAGCATTTT. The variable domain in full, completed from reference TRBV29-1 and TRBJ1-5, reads SAVISQKPSRDICQRGTSLTIQCQVDSQVTMMFWYRQQPGQSLTLIATANQGSEATYESGFVIDKFPISRPNLTFSTLTVSNMSPEDSSIYLCSVGQGKNQPQHFGDGTRLSIL.

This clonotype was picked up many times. The CDR3 nucleotides are TGTGCCAGCAGACGGACTAGCGGGAGAATGAATGAGCAGTTCTTC. Protein product: CASRRTSGRMNEQFF. This sequence joins TRBV28 and TRBJ2-1, with TRBD2 identical over 13 bases. The CDR3 covers 15 residues. Trimming took 6 bases from V and 7 from J; bases not matched to a gene: 6. In germline, CDR1 is MDHEN, CDR2 SYDVKM.

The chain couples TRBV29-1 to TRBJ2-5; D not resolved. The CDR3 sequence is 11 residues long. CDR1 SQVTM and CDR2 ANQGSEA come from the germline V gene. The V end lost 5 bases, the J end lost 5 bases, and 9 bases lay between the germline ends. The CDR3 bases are TGCAGCGTTTTGCTAGGGGAGACCCAGTACTTC. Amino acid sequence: CSVLLGETQYF.

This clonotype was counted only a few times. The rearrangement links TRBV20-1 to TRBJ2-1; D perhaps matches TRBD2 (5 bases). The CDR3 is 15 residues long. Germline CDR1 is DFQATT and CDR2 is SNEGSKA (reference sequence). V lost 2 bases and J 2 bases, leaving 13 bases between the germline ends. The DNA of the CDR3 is TGCAGTGCTAGACTCACTAGTTCCGCCTACAATGAGCAGTTCTTC. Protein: CSARLTSSAYNEQFF.

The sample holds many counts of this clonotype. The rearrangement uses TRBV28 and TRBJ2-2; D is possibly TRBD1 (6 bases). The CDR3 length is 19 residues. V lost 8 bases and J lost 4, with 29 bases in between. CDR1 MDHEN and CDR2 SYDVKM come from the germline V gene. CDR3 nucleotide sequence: TGTGCCAGCCAGAGTTTTTGGAGTGTAGGGACATCTAGCACCGGGGAGCTGTTTTTT. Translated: CASQSFWSVGTSSTGELFF.

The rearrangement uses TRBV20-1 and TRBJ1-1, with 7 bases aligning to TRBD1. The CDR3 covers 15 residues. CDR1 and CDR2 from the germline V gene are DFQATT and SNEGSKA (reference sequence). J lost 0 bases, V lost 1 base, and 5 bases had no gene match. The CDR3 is CSARGSGTVNTEAFF. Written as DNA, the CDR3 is TGCAGTGCTAGAGGATCCGGGACAGTGAACACTGAAGCTTTCTTT.

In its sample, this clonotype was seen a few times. For the CDR3, the DNA is TGCAGCGTCGGAAGGCCTAGCGGATTCTCCTACAATGAGCAGTTCTTC. Translating gives CSVGRPSGFSYNEQFF. The gene calls are TRBV29-1 and TRBJ2-1; 7 nucleotides match TRBD2. Germline lookup yields CDR1 SQVTM and CDR2 ANQGSEA. The ends lost 6 bases at V and 0 bases at J; junction bases unmatched: 11. The CDR3 runs to 16 residues.

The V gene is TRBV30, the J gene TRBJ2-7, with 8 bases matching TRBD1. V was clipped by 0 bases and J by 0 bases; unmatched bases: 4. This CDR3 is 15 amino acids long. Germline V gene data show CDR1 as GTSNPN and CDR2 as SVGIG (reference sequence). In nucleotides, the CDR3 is TGTGCCTGGAGTGTAACAGGGGGGAGCTCCTACGAGCAGTACTTC. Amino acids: CAWSVTGGSSYEQYF.

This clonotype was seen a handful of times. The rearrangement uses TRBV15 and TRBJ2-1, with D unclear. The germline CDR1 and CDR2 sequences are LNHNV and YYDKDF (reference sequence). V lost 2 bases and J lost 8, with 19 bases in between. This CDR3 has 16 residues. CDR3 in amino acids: CATSRSAPIQGDEQFF. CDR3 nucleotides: TGTGCCACCAGCAGATCCGCCCCGATACAAGGCGATGAGCAGTTCTTC.

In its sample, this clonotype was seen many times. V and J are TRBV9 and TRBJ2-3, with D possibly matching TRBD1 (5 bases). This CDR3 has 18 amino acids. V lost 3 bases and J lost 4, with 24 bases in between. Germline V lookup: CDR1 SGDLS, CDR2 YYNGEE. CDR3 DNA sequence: TGTGCCAGCAGCGAGGGCCCTGCCAGGGAAATCGTAGCAGATACGCAGTATTTT. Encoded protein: CASSEGPAREIVADTQYF. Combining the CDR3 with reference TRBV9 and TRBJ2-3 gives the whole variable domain DSGVTQTPKHLITATGQRVTLRCSPRSGDLSVYWYQQSLDQGLQFLIQYYNGEERAKGNILERFSAQQFPDLHSELNLSSLELGDSALYFCASSEGPAREIVADTQYFGPGTRLTVL.

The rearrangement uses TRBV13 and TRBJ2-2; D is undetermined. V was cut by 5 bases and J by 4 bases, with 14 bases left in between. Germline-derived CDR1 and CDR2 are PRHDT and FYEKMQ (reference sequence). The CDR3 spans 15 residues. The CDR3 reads CASSPIWARTGELFF. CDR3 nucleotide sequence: TGTGCCAGCAGCCCAATCTGGGCCCGCACCGGGGAGCTGTTTTTT.

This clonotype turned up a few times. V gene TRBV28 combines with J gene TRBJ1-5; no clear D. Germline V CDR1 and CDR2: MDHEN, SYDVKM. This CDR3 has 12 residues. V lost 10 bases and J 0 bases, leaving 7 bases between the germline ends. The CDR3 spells CATRNSNQPQHF. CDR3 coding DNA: TGTGCCACTCGGAATAGCAATCAGCCCCAGCATTTT.

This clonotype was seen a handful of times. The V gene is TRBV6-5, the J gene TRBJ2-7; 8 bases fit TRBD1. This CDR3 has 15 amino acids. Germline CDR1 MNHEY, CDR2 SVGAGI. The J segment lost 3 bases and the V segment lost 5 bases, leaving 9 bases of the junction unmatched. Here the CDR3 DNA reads TGTGCCAGCAGTACGGACAGGGTGGGCCGCTACGAGCAGTACTTC. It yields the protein CASSTDRVGRYEQYF.

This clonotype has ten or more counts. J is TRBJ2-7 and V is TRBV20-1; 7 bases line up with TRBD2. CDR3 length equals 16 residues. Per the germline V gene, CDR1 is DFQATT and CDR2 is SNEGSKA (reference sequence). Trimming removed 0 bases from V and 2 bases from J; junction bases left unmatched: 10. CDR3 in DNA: TGCAGTGCTAGAGACCCCCTGGCGGGGGTGGCCTACGAGCAGTACTTC. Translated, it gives CSARDPLAGVAYEQYF.

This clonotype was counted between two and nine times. The CDR3 reads CASSLSGSQETQYF. The DNA for the CDR3 is TGTGCCAGCAGTTTAAGTGGCAGCCAAGAGACCCAGTACTTC. V gene TRBV12-3 or TRBV12-4 combines with J gene TRBJ2-5; D not resolved. The CDR3 has 14 amino acids. V lost 2 bases, J lost 1 base, and 8 bases lay in between.

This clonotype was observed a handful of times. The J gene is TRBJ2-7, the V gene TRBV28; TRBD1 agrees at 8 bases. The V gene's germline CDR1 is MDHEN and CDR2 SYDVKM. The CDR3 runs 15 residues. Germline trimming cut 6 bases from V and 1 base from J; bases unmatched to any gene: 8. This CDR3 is CASRAGTGGSYEQYF. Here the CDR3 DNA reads TGTGCCAGCAGGGCTGGGACAGGAGGGTCCTACGAGCAGTACTTC.

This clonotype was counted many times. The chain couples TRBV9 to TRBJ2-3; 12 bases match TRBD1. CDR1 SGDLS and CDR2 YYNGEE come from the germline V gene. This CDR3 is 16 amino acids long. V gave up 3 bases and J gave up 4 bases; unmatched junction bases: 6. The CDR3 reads CASSGMGQGASDTQYF. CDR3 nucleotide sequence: TGTGCCAGCAGCGGAATGGGACAGGGGGCATCAGATACGCAGTATTTT.

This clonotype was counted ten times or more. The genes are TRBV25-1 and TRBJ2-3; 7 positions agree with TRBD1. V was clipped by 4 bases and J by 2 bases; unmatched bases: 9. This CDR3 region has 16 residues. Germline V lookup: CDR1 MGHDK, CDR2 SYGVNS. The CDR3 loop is CASSGFRTGYTDTQYF. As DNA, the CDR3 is TGTGCCAGCAGTGGCTTCAGGACAGGTTACACAGATACGCAGTATTTT.

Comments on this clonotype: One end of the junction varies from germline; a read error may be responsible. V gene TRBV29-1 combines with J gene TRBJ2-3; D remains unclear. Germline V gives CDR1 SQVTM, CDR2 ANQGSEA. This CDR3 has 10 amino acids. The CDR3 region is CSVELGRQIF. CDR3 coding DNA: TGCAGCGTTGAACTAGGCCGCCAGATTTTT.

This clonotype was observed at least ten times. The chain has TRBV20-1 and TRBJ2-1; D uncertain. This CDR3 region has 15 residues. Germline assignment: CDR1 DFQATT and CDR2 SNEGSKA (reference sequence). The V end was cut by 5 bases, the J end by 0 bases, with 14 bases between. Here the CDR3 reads CSAPSDGRSYNEQFF. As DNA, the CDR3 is TGCAGTGCTCCCTCCGACGGACGCTCCTACAATGAGCAGTTCTTC.

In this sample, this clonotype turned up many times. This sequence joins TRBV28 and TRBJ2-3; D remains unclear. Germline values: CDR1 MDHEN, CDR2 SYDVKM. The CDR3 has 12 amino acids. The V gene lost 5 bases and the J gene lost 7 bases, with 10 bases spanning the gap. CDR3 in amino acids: CASSASSYTQYF. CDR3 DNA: TGTGCCAGCAGTGCTAGTAGTTATACGCAGTATTTT.

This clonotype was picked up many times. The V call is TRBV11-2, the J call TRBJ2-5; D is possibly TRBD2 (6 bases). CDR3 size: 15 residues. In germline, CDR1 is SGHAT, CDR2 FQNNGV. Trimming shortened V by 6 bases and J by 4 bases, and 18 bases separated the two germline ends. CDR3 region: CASSSRLDIRETQYF. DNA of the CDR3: TGTGCCAGCAGTTCGAGACTAGACATCCGAGAGACCCAGTACTTC.

The CDR3 nucleotides read TGTGCCAGCAGCCCCGGAGACAGGGGATCTCGCAATGAGCAGTTCTTC. As protein: CASSPGDRGSRNEQFF. The chain uses TRBV7-9 and TRBJ2-1; 8 bases fit TRBD1. V dropped 5 bases and J dropped 6; count of bases not matched to a gene: 12. Germline loops: CDR1 SEHNR, CDR2 FQNEAQ (reference sequence). The CDR3 runs to 16 residues.

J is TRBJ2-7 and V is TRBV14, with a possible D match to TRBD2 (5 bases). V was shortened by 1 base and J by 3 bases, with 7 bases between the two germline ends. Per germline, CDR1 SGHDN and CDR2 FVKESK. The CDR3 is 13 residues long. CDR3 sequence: CASSQGLNYEQYF. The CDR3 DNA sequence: TGTGCCAGCAGCCAAGGACTAAACTACGAGCAGTACTTC. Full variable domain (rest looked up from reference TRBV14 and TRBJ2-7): EAGVTQFPSHSVIEKGQTVTLRCDPISGHDNLYWYRRVMGKEIKFLLHFVKESKQDESGMPNNRFLAERTGGTYSTLKVQPAELEDSGVYFCASSQGLNYEQYFGPGTRLTVT.

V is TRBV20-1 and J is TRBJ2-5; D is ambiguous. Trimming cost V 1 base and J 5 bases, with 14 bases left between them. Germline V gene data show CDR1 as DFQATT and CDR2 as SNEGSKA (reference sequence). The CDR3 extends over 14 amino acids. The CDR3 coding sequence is TGCAGTGCTAGAGTCCCGTTTCGGCGGGAGACCCAGTACTTC. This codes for CSARVPFRRETQYF.

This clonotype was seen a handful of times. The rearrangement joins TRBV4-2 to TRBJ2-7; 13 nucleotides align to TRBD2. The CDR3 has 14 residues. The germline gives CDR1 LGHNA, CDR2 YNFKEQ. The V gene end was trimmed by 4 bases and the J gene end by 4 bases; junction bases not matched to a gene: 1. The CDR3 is CASSPGLAGYEQYF. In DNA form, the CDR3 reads TGTGCCAGCAGCCCGGGACTAGCGGGATACGAGCAGTACTTC.